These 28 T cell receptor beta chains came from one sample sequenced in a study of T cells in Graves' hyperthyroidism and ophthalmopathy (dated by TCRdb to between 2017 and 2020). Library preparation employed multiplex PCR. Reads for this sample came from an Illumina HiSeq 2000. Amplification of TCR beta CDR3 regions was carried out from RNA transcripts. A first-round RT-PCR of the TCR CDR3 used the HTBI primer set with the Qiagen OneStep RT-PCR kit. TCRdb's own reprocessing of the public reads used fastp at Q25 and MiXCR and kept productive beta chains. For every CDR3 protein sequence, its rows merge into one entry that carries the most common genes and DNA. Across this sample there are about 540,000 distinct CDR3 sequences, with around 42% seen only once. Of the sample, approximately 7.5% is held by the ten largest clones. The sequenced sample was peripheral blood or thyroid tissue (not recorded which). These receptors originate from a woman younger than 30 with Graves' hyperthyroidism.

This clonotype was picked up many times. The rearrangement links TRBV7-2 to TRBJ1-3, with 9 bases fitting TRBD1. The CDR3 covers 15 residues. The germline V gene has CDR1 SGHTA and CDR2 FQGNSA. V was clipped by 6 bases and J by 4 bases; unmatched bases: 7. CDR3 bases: TGTGCCAGCAGACAGACCGGGACAGGGGGAAACACCATATATTTT. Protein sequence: CASRQTGTGGNTIYF.

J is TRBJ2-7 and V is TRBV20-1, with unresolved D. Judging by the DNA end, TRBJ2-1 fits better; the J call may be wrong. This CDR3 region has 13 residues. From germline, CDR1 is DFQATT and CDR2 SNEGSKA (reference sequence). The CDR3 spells CSARDQFDNEQFF. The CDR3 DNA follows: TGCAGTGCTAGAGATCAGTTCGACAATGAGCAGTTCTTC.

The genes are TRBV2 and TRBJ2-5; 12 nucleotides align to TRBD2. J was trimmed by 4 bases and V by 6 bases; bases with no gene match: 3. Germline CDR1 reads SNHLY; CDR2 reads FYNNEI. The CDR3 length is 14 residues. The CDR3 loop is CASRLLAGGETQYF. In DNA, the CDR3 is TGTGCCAGCAGGCTACTAGCGGGAGGAGAGACCCAGTACTTC.

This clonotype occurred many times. CDR3 in DNA: TGCGCCAGCAGCGCAGGACAGGTCGGACAGCCCCAGCATTTT. Translated, it gives CASSAGQVGQPQHF. The chain has TRBV5-1 and TRBJ1-5; TRBD1 matches at 7 bases. CDR1 is SGHRS, CDR2 YFSETQ, per germline. The CDR3 is made up of 14 amino acids. Germline trimming cut 4 bases from V and 7 bases from J; bases unmatched to any gene: 8.

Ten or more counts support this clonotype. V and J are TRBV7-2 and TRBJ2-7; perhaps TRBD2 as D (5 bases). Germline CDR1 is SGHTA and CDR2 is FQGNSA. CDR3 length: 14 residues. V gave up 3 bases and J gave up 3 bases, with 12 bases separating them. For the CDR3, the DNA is TGTGCCAGCAGCTTGAGCGGTTGGGGCTACGAGCAGTACTTC. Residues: CASSLSGWGYEQYF.

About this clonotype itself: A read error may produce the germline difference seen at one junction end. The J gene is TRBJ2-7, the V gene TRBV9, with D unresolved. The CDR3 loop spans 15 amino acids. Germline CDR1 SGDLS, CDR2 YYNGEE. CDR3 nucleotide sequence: TGTGCCAGCAGAAGATCGGCCTCCCTCCTCTACGAGCAGTGCTTC. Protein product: CASRRSASLLYEQCF.

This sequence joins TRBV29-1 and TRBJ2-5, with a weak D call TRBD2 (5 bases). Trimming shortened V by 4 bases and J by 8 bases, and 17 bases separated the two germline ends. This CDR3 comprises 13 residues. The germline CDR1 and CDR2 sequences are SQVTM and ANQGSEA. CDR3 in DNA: TGCAGCGTTGCAACGGTGGGAGAATTCACCCAGTACTTC. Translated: CSVATVGEFTQYF. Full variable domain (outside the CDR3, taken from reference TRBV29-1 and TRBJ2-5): SAVISQKPSRDICQRGTSLTIQCQVDSQVTMMFWYRQQPGQSLTLIATANQGSEATYESGFVIDKFPISRPNLTFSTLTVSNMSPEDSSIYLCSVATVGEFTQYFGPGTRLLVL.

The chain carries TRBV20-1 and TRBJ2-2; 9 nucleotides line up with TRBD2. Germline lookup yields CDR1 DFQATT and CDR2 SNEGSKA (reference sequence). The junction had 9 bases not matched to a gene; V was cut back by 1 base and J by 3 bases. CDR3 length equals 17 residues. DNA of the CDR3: TGCAGTGCTAGAGCCACCCGCGGGAGGGCCGACACCGGGGAGCTGTTTTTT. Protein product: CSARATRGRADTGELFF.

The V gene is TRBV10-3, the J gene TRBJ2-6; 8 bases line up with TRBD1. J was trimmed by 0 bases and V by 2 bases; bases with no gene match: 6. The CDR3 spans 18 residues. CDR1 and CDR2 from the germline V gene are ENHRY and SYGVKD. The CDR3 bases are TGTGCCATCAGTGAGGGACAGGGATTGGGCTCTGGGGCCAACGTCCTGACTTTC. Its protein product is CAISEGQGLGSGANVLTF.

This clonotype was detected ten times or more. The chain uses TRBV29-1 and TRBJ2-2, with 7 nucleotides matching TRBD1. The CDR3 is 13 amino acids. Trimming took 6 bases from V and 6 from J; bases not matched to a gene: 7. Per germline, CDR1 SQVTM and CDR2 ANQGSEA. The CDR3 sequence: CSVTKGTAGELFF. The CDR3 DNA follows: TGCAGCGTAACTAAAGGGACAGCCGGGGAGCTGTTTTTT.

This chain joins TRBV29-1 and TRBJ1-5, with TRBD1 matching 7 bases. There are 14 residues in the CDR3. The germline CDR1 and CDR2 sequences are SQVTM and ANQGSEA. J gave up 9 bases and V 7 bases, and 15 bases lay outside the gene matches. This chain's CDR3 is CSARQGMEDRPQHF. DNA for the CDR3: TGCAGCGCTAGACAGGGAATGGAGGATCGGCCCCAGCATTTT.

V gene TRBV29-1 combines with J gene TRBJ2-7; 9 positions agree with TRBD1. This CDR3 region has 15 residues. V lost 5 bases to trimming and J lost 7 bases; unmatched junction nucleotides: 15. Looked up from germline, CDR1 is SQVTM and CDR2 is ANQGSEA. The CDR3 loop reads CSVSGGGTGMGEQYF. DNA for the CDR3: TGCAGCGTTAGTGGTGGCGGGACAGGGATGGGGGAGCAGTACTTC.

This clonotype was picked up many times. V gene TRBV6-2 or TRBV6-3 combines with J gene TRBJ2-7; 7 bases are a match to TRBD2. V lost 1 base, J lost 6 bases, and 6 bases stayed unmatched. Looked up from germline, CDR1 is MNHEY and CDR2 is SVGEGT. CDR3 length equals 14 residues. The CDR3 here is CASSYFAGVVEQYF. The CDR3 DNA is TGTGCCAGCAGTTACTTTGCGGGAGTTGTCGAGCAGTACTTC.

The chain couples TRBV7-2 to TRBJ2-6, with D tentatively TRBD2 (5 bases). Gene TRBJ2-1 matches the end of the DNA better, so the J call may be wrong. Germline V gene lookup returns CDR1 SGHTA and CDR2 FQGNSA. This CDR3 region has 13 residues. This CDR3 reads CASSLAAASWQFF. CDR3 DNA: TGTGCCAGCAGCTTAGCGGCGGCTAGCTGGCAGTTCTTC.

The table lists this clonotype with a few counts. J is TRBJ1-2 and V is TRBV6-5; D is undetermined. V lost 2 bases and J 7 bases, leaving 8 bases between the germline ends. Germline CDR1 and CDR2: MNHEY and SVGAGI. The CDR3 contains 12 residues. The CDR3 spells CASSYPVAGYTF. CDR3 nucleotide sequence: TGTGCCAGCAGTTACCCCGTGGCTGGCTACACCTTC.

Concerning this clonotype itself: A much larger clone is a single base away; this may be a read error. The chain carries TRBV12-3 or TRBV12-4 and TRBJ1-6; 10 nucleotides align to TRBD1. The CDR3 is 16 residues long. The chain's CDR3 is CAGSLGRQGAGSPLHF. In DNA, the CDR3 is TGTGCCGGCAGTTTAGGGAGACAGGGGGCGGGCTCACCCCTCCACTTT.

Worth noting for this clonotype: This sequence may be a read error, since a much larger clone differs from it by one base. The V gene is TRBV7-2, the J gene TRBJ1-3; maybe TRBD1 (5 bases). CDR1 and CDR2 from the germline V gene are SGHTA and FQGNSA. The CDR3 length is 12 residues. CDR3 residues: CAGSLGTNTIYF. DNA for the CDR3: TGTGCCGGCAGCTTAGGGACAAACACCATATATTTT. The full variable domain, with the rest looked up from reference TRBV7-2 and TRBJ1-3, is GAGVSQSPSNKVTEKGKDVELRCDPISGHTALYWYRQSLGQGLEFLIYFQGNSAPDKSGLPSDRFSAERTGGSVSTLTIQRTQQEDSAVYLCAGSLGTNTIYFGEGSWLTVV.

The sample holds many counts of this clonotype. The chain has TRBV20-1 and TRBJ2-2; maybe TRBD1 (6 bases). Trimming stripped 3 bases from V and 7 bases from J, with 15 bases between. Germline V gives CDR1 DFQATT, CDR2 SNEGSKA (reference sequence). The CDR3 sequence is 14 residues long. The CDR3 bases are TGCAGTGCTAGCGTACAGGGCCCTCACGGGGAGCTGTTTTTT. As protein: CSASVQGPHGELFF.

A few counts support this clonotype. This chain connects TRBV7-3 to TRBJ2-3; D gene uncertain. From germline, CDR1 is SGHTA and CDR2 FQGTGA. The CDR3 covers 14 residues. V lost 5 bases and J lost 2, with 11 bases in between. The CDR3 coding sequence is TGTGCCAGCAGCCAAGACTCCGTCACAGATACGCAGTATTTT. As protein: CASSQDSVTDTQYF.

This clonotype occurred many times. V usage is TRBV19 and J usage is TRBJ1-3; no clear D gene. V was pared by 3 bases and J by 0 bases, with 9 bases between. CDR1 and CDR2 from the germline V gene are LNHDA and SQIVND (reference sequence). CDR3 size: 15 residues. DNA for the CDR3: TGTGCCAGTAGTATCGCAGTCACCTCTGGAAACACCATATATTTT. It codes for CASSIAVTSGNTIYF. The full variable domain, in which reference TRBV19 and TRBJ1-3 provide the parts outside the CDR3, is DGGITQSPKYLFRKEGQNVTLSCEQNLNHDAMYWYRQDPGQGLRLIYYSQIVNDFQKGDIAEGYSVSREKKESFPLTVTSAQKNPTAFYLCASSIAVTSGNTIYFGEGSWLTVV.

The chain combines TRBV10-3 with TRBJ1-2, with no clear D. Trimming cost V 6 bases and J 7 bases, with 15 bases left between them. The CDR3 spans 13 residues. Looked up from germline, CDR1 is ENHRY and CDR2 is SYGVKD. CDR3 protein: CAISPEEHGGYTF. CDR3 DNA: TGTGCCATCAGCCCCGAGGAGCATGGTGGCTACACCTTC.

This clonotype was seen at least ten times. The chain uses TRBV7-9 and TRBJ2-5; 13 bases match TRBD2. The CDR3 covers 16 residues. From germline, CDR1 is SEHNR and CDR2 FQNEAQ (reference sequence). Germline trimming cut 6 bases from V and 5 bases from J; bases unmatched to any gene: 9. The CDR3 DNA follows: TGTGCCAGCAGTTTACTAGCGGGAGGGCCGTCGGAGACCCAGTACTTC. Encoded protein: CASSLLAGGPSETQYF.

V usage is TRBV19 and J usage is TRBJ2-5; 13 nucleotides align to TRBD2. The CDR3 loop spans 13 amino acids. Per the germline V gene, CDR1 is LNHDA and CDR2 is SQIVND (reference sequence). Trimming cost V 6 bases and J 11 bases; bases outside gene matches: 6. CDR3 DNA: TGTGCCAGTAGACAGGAGGGACTAGCGGGACAGTACTTC. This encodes CASRQEGLAGQYF.

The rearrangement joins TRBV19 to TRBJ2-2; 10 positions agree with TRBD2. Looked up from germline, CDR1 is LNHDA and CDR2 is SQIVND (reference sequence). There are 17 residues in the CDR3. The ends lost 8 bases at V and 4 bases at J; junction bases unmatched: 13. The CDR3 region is CASLGASGRAGTGELFF. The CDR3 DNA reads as TGTGCCAGTTTGGGAGCTAGCGGGAGAGCTGGCACCGGGGAGCTGTTTTTT.

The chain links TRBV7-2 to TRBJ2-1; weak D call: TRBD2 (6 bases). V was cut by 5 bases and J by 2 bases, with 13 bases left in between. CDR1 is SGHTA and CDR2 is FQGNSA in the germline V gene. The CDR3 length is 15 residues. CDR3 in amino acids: CASSIAGRPYNEQFF. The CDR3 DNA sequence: TGTGCCAGCAGCATCGCGGGGCGGCCCTACAATGAGCAGTTCTTC.

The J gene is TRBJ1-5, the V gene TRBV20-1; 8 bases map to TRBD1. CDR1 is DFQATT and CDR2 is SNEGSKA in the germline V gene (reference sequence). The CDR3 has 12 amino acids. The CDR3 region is CTARQGREPQHF. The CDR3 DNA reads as TGCACCGCTAGACAGGGGAGAGAGCCCCAGCATTTT.

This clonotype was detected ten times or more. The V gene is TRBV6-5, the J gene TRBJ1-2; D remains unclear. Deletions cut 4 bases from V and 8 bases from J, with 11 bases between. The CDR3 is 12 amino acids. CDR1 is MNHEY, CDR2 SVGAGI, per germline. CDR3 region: CASSLEEMGYTF. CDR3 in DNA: TGTGCCAGCAGTTTAGAAGAAATGGGCTACACCTTC.

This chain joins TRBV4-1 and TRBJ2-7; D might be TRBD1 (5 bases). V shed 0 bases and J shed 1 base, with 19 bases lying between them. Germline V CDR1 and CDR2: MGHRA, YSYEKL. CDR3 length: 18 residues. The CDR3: CASSQEGTWAGKSYEQYF. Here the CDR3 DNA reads TGCGCCAGCAGCCAAGAAGGAACGTGGGCAGGGAAATCCTACGAGCAGTACTTC.